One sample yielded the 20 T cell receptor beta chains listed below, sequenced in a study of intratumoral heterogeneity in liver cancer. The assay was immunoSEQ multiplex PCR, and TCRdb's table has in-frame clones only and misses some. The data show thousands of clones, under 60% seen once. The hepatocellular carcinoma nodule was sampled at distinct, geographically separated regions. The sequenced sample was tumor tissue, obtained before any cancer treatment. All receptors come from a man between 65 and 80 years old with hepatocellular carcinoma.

The chain's CDR3 is CASSLEASGGMNEQFF. Written as DNA, the CDR3 is TGCGCCAGCAGCTTGGAGGCTAGCGGGGGGATGAATGAGCAGTTCTTC. The chain links TRBV5-1 to TRBJ2-1; 11 positions agree with TRBD2. From germline, CDR1 is SGHRS and CDR2 YFSETQ. This CDR3 region has 16 residues. Germline trimming cut 0 bases from V and 7 bases from J; bases unmatched to any gene: 6.

The CDR3 DNA is TGTGCCAGCAGTTTATCTTACGGCAATCAGCCCCAGCATTTT. Its protein is CASSLSYGNQPQHF. The chain joins TRBV27 to TRBJ1-5; D is ambiguous. This CDR3 is 14 amino acids long. Germline V gene lookup returns CDR1 MNHEY and CDR2 SMNVEV (reference sequence). The V and J ends lost 0 bases and 2 bases respectively, with 5 bases between them.

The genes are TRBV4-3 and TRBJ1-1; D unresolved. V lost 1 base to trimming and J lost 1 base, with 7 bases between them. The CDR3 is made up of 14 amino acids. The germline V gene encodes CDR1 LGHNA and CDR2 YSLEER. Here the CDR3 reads CASSQGEPNTEAFF. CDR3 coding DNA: TGCGCCAGCAGCCAAGGGGAACCGAACACTGAAGCTTTCTTT.

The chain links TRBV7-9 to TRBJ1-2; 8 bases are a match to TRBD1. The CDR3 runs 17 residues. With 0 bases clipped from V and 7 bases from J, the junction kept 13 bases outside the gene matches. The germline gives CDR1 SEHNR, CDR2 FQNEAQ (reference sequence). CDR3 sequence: CASSLASVGDRRFGYTF. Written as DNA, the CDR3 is TGTGCCAGCAGCTTAGCTTCGGTAGGGGACAGGAGATTTGGCTACACCTTC. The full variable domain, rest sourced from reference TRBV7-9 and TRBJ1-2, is DTGVSQNPRHKITKRGQNVTFRCDPISEHNRLYWYRQTLGQGPEFLTYFQNEAQLEKSRLLSDRFSAERPKGSFSTLEIQRTEQGDSAMYLCASSLASVGDRRFGYTFGSGTRLTVV.

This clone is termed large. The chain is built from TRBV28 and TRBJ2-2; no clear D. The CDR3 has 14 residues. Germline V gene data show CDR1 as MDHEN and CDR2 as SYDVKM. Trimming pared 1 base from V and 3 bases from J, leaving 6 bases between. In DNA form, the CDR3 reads TGTGCCAGCAGTTTATTTCGGTACACCGGGGAGCTGTTTTTT. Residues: CASSLFRYTGELFF.

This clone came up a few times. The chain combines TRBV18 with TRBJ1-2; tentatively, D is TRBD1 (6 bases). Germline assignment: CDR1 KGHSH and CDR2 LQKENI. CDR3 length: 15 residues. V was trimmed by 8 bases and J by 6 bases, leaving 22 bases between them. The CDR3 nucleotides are TGTGCCAGCATTCCCAAGGGGGGGCGCGGAGATGGCTACACCTTC. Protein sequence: CASIPKGGRGDGYTF.

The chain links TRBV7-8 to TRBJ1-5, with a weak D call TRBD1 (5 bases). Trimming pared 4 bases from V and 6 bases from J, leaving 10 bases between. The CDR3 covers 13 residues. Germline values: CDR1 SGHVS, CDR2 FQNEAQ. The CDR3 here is CASSSAQGQPQHF. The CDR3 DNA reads TGTGCCAGCAGCTCGGCCCAGGGTCAGCCCCAGCATTTT. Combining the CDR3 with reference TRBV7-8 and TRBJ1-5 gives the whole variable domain GAGVSQSPRYKVAKRGQDVALRCDPISGHVSLFWYQQALGQGPEFLTYFQNEAQLDKSGLPSDRFFAERPEGSVSTLKIQRTQQEDSAVYLCASSSAQGQPQHFGDGTRLSIL.

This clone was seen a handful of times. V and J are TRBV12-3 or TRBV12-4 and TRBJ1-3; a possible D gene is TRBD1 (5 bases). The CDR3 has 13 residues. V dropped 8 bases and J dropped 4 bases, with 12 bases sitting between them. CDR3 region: CASDAREGNTIYF. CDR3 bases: TGTGCCAGCGACGCCAGGGAAGGAAACACCATATATTTT.

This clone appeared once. CDR3 sequence: CASSAWTGENTDTQYF. As DNA, the CDR3 is TGTGCCAGCAGCGCCTGGACAGGGGAAAACACAGATACGCAGTATTTT. The V call is TRBV7-6, the J call TRBJ2-3; 9 nucleotides match TRBD1. The V gene's germline CDR1 is SGHVS and CDR2 FNYEAQ. CDR3 length: 16 amino acids. J was trimmed by 2 bases and V by 5 bases; bases with no gene match: 8. The full variable domain, its missing parts supplied by reference TRBV7-6 and TRBJ2-3, is GAGVSQSPRYKVTKRGQDVALRCDPISGHVSLYWYRQALGQGPEFLTYFNYEAQQDKSGLPNDRFSAERPEGSISTLTIQRTEQRDSAMYRCASSAWTGENTDTQYFGPGTRLTVL.

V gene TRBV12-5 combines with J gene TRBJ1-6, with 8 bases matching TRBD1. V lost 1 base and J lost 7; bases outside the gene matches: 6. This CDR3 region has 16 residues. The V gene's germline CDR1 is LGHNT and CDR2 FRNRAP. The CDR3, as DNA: TGTGCTAGTGGTTTGGATCCGACAGGGGTAAATTCACCCCTCCACTTT. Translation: CASGLDPTGVNSPLHF.

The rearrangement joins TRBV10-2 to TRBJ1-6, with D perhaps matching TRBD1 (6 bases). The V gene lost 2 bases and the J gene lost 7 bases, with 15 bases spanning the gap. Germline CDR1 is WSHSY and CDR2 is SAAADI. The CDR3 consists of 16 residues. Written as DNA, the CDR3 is TGCGCCAGCAGTGAGCTCAGGGGCTTGTCGAATTCACCCCTCCACTTT. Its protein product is CASSELRGLSNSPLHF.

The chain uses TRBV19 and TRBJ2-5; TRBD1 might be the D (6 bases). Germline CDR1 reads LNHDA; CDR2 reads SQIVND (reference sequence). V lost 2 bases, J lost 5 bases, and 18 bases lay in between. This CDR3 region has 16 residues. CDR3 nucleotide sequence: TGTGCCAGTAGTATATCTTGGCCGGGACAAGGGGAGACCCAGTACTTC. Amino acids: CASSISWPGQGETQYF.

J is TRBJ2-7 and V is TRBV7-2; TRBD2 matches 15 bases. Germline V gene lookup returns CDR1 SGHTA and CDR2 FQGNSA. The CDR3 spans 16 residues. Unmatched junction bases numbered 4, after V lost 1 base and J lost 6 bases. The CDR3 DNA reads TGTGCCAGCAGCTTAGTTGGGACTAGCGGGGGGTTCGAGCAGTACTTC. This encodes CASSLVGTSGGFEQYF. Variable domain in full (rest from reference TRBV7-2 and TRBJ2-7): GAGVSQSPSNKVTEKGKDVELRCDPISGHTALYWYRQSLGQGLEFLIYFQGNSAPDKSGLPSDRFSAERTGGSVSTLTIQRTQQEDSAVYLCASSLVGTSGGFEQYFGPGTRLTVT.

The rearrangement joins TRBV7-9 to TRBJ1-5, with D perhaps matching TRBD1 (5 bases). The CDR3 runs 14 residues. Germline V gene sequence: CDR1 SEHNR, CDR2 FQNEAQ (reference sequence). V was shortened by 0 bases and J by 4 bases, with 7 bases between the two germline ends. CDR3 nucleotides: TGTGCCAGCAGCTTAGCTGGGGCTAATCAGCCCCAGCATTTT. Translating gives CASSLAGANQPQHF.

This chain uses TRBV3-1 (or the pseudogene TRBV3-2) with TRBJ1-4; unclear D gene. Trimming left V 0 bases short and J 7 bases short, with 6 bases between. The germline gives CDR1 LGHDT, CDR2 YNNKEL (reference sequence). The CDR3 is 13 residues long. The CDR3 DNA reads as TGTGCCAGCAGCCAAGATTTGACTGAAAAACTGTTTTTT. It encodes CASSQDLTEKLFF.

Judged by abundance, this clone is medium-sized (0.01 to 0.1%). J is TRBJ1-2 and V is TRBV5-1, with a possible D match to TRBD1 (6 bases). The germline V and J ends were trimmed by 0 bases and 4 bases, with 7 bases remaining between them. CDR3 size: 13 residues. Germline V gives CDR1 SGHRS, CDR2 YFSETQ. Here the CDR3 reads CASSLGRGYGYTF. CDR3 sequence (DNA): TGCGCCAGCAGCTTGGGCAGGGGCTATGGCTACACCTTC. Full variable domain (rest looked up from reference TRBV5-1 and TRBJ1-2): KAGVTQTPRYLIKTRGQQVTLSCSPISGHRSVSWYQQTPGQGLQFLFEYFSETQRNKGNFPGRFSGRQFSNSRSEMNVSTLELGDSALYLCASSLGRGYGYTFGSGTRLTVV.

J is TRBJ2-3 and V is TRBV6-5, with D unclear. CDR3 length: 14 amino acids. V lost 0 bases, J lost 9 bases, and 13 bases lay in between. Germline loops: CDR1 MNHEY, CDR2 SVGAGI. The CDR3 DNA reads TGTGCCAGCAGTTACTCGAGAAGTCCGGGCACGCAGTATTTT. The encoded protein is CASSYSRSPGTQYF.

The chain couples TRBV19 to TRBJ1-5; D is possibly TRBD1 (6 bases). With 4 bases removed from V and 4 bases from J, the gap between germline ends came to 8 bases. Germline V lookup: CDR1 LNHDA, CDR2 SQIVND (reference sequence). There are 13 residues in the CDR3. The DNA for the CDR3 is TGTGCCAGTAGTACGCAGGGGAATCAGCCCCAGCATTTT. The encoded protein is CASSTQGNQPQHF.

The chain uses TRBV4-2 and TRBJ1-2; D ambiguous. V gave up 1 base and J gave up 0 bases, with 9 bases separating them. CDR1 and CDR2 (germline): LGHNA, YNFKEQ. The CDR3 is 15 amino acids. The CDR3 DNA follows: TGTGCCAGCAGCCAAGCTGCTACCTCTAACTATGGCTACACCTTC. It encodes CASSQAATSNYGYTF.

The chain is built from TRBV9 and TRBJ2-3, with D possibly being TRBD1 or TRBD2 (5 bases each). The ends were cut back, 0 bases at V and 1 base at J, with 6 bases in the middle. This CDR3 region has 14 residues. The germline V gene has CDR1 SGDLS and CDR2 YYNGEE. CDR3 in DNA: TGTGCCAGCAGCGTAGTGGGGGGCACAGATACGCAGTATTTT. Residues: CASSVVGGTDTQYF.